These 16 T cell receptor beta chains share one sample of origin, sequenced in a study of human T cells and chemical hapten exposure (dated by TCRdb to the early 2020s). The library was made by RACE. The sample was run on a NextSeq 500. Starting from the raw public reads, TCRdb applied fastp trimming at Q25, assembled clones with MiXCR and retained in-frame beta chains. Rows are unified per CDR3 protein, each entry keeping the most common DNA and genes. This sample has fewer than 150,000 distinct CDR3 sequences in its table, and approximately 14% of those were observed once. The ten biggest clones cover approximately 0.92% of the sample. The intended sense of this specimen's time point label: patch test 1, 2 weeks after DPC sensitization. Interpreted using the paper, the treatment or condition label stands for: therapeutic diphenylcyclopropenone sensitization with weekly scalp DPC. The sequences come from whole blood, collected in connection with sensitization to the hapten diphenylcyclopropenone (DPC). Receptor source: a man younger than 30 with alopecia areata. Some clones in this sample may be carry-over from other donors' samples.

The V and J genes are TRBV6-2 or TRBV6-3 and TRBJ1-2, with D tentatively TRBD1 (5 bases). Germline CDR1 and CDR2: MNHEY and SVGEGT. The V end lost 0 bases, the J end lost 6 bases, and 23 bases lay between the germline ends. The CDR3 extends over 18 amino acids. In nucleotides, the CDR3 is TGTGCCAGCAGTTACTCCTTTCGACAGAGGGCTGAATATGATGGCTACACCTTC. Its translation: CASSYSFRQRAEYDGYTF.

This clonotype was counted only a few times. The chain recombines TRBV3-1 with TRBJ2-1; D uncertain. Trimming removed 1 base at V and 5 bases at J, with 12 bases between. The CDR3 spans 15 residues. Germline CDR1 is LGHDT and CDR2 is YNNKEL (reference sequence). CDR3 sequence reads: CASSQVGGSHNEQFF. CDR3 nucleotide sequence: TGTGCCAGCAGCCAAGTTGGTGGGTCCCACAATGAGCAGTTCTTC.

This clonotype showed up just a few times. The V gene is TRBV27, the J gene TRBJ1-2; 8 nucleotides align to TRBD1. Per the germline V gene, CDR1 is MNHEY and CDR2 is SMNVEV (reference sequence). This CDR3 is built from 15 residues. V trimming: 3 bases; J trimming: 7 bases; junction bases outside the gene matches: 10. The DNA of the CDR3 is TGTGCCAGCAGTTTCGCAAGACAGGGGAGGAGTGGCTACACCTTC. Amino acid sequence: CASSFARQGRSGYTF.

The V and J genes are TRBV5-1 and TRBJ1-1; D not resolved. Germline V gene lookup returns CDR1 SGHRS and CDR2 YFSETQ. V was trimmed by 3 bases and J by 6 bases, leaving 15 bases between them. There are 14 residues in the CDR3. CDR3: CASSSGFPGAEAFF. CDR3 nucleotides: TGCGCCAGCAGCTCGGGCTTCCCAGGCGCTGAAGCTTTCTTT. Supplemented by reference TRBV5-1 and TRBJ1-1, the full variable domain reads KAGVTQTPRYLIKTRGQQVTLSCSPISGHRSVSWYQQTPGQGLQFLFEYFSETQRNKGNFPGRFSGRQFSNSRSEMNVSTLELGDSALYLCASSSGFPGAEAFFGQGTRLTVV.

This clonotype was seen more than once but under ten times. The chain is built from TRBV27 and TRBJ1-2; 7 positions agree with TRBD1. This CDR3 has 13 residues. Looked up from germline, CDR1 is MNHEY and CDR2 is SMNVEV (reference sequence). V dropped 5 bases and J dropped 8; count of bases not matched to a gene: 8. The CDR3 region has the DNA TGTGCCAGCAGTCTGGACAGGTCTGGCGGCTACACCTTC. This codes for CASSLDRSGGYTF.

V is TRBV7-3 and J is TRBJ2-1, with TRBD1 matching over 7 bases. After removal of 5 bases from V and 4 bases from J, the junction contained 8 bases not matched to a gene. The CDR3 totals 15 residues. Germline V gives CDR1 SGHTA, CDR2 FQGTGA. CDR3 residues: CASSVGTALYNEQFF. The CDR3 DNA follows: TGTGCCAGCAGCGTCGGGACAGCCCTTTACAATGAGCAGTTCTTC.

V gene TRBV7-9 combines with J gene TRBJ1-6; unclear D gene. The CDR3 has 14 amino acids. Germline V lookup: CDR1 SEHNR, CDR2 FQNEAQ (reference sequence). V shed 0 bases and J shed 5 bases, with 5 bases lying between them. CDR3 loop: CASSLAPNNSPLHF. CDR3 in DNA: TGTGCCAGCAGCTTAGCACCGAATAATTCACCCCTCCACTTT.

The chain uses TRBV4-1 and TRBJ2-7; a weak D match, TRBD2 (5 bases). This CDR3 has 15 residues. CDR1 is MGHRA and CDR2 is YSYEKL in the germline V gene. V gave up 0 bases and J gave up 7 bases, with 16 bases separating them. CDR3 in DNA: TGCGCCAGCAGCCAAGATGCTGGGCTAGCAGGTGAGCAGTACTTC. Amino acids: CASSQDAGLAGEQYF.

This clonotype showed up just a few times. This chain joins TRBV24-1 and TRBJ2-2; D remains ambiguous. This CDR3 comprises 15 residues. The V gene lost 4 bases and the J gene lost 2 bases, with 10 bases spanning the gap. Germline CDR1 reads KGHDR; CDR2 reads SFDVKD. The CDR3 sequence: CATSDQDPNTGELFF. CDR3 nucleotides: TGTGCCACCAGTGACCAGGACCCAAACACCGGGGAGCTGTTTTTT.

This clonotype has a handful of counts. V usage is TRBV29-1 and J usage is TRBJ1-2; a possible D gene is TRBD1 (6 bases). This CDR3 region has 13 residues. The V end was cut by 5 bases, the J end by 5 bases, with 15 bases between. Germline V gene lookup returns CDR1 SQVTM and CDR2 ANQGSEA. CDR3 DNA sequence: TGCAGCGTTCGCCGGGACACCGAATATGGCTACACCTTC. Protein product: CSVRRDTEYGYTF.

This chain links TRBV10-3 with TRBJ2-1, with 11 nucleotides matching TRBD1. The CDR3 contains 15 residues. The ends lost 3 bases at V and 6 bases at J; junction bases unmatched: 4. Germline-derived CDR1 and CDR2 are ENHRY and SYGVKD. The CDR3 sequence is CAISDTGTGGNEQFF. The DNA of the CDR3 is TGTGCCATCAGTGACACCGGGACAGGGGGCAATGAGCAGTTCTTC.

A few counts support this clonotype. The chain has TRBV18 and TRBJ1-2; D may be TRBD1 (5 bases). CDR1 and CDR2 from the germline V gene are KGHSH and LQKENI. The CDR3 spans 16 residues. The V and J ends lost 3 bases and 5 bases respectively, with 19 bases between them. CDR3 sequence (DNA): TGTGCCAGCTCACCCCGCATGGACAACGGGGGTTATGGCTACACCTTC. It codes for CASSPRMDNGGYGYTF.

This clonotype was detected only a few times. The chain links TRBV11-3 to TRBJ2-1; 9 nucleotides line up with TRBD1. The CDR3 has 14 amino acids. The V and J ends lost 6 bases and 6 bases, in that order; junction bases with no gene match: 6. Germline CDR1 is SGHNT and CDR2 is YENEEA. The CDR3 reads CASSRDRVGNEQFF. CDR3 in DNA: TGTGCCAGCAGTCGGGACAGGGTGGGCAATGAGCAGTTCTTC.

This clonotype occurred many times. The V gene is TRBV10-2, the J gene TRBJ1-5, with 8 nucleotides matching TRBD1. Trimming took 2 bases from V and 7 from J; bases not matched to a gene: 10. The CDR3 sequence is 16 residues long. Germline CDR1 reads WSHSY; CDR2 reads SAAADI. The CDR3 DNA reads TGCGCCAGCAGTGAGGCTACGCAGGGGGCGTTGCAGCCCCAGCATTTT. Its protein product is CASSEATQGALQPQHF.

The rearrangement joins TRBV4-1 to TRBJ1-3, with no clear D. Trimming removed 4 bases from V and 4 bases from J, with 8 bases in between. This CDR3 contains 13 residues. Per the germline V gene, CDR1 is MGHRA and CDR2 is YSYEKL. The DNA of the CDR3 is TGCGCCAGCAGCCCCTGGGTAGGAAACACCATATATTTT. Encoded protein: CASSPWVGNTIYF.

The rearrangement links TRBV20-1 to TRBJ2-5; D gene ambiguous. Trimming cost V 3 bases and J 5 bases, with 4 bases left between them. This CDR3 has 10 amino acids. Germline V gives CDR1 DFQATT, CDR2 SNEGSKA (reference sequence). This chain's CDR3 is CSARGETQYF. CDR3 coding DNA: TGCAGTGCTAGGGGGGAGACCCAGTACTTC.